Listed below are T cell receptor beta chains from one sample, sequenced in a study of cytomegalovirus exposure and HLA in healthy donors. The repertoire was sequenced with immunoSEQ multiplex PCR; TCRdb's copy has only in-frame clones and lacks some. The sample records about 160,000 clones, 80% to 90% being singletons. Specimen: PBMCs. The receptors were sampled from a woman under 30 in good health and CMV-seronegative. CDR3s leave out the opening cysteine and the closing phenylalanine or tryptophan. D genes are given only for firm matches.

CDR3: ARTGLAESTGELF
D: TRBD2
V: TRBV10-1

CDR3: ASSYTGGKLF
D: -
V: TRBV2

CDR3: ASSVGELKNGYT
D: -
V: TRBV9

CDR3: ASSLDLFYEQF
D: -
V: TRBV5-4

CDR3: ASSLVLGREQY
D: -
V: TRBV5-1

CDR3: ASSFQGPYNSPLH
D: -
V: TRBV7-2

CDR3: ASSLASRGLTEAF
D: TRBD1
V: TRBV19

CDR3: ASSLPPRQVPSDTIY
D: -
V: TRBV7-9

CDR3: ASSKTEYSNQPQH
D: -
V: TRBV6-1

CDR3: ASSAGEPGAHSGANVLT
D: -
V: TRBV9

CDR3: ASSQGAGIAYEQY
D: -
V: TRBV5-1

CDR3: ATTGGRNEKLF
D: -
V: TRBV18

CDR3: SSRTENTEAF
D: -
V: TRBV7-9

CDR3: ASRVDRGHQPQH
D: TRBD1
V: TRBV19

CDR3: ASSLLGGNYGYT
D: -
V: TRBV5-1